This T cell receptor beta chain was sequenced for a study of post-analysis software for immune sequencing data. Study summary: Several disease courses (relapsing-remitting, secondary progressive and progressive-relapsing) of multiple sclerosis were included. General study points: Patients carried roughly 5 TRBV segments more frequently than controls did, and TRBV5-6, TRBV5-1 and TRBV20-1 were among them.

Every TCR beta cDNA library bore unique molecular identifiers. TCRdb itself ran the PCR reads through MiXCR, one entry per CDR3 protein. The sample records hundreds of thousands of distinct CDR3 sequences, more than 30% being singletons. This clonotype was counted a few times. Its antigen is undetermined. Between the trimmed V and J ends, which lost 4 bases and 2 bases, there was a span of 22 bases. The CDR3 has 18 residues. CDR1 SEHNR and CDR2 FQNEAQ come from the germline V gene (reference sequence). The sequence derives from a girl aged 2-15 years with multiple sclerosis. The chain joins TRBV7-9 to TRBJ2-3, with D tentatively TRBD2 (5 bases). The sequencing sample was made of blood. The CDR3 protein is CASSSLRSGTANTDTQYF. CDR3 in DNA: TGTGCCAGCAGCTCCCTGCGTTCGGGAACCGCTAACACAGATACGCAGTATTTT.